The T cell receptor (beta chain) described here comes from a study of T-cell memory formation after mild COVID-19. Sample barcodes and UMIs were carried by the TCR alpha and TCR beta cDNA libraries that 5'RACE generated with constant-segment primers. TCRdb re-called the 5' RACE reads with MiXCR, one entry per CDR3 protein. Among 410,000 or so distinct CDR3 sequences listed, around a quarter were seen once. Germline trimming cut 5 bases from V and 5 bases from J; bases unmatched to any gene: 4. Germline loops: CDR1 MNHEY, CDR2 SVGAGI. CDR3 length: 13 residues. V and J are TRBV6-5 and TRBJ1-1; 8 bases map to TRBD1. Input material: PBMCs or a T cell subset sorted from them (not recorded which). The receptor comes from an adult woman who had mild COVID-19 (a few samples of this study predate the infection). Cell type and time point are not known. Here the CDR3 DNA reads TGTGCCAGCAGTCGAAACAGGGGGACTGAAGCTTTCTTT. Translating gives CASSRNRGTEAFF.